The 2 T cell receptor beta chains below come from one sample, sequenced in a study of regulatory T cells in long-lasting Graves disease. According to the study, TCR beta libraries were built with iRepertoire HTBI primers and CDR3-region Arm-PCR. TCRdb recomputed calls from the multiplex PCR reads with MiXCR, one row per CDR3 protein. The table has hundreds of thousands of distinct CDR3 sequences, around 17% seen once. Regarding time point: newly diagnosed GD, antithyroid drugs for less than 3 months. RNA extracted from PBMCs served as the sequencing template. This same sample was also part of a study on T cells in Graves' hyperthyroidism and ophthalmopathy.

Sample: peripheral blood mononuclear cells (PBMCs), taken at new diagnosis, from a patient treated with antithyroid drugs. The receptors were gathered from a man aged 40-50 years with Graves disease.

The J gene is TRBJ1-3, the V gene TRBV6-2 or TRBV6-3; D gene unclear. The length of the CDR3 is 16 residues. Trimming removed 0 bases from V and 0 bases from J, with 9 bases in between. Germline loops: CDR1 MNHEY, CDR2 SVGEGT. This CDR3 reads CASSYSYGYSGNTIYF. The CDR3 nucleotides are TGTGCCAGCAGTTACTCTTACGGGTACTCTGGAAACACCATATATTTT.

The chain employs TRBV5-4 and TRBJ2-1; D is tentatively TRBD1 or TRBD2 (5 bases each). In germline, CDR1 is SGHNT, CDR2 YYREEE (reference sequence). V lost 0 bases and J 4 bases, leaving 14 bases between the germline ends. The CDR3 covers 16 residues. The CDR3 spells CASSLDGAGIYNEQFF. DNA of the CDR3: TGTGCCAGCAGCTTGGACGGGGCAGGGATTTACAATGAGCAGTTCTTC.